Below, 15 T cell receptor beta chains from the same sample are listed, as sequenced in a study of blood T cell repertoires in COVID-19. Only in-frame clones appear in the TCRdb table, and some are missing; sequencing was by immunoSEQ multiplex PCR. The top ten clones hold less than 3% of a sample with about 90,000 clones, 89% of them seen once. The sequenced sample consisted of peripheral blood. The source of these receptors is a man aged 45 to 65 with COVID-19, enrolled during active disease.

This sequence joins TRBV4-2 and TRBJ2-7, with a possible D match to TRBD2 (7 bases). The CDR3 consists of 15 residues. The germline V gene encodes CDR1 LGHNA and CDR2 YNFKEQ. V gave up 1 base and J gave up 0 bases, with 10 bases separating them. CDR3 in DNA: TGTGCCAGCAGCCAAGTGGGGGGGCTCTCCTACGAGCAGTACTTC. Protein: CASSQVGGLSYEQYF.

The table lists this clone with a few counts. The gene calls are TRBV7-2 and TRBJ1-2, with D maybe TRBD1 (5 bases). V lost 3 bases to trimming and J lost 7 bases, with 18 bases between them. The length of the CDR3 is 15 residues. The V gene's germline CDR1 is SGHTA and CDR2 FQGNSA. The CDR3 reads CASSFRQGVLGGYTF. The CDR3 DNA reads as TGTGCCAGCAGCTTTAGACAAGGGGTACTGGGTGGCTACACCTTC. The whole variable domain, filled in from reference TRBV7-2 and TRBJ1-2, reads GAGVSQSPSNKVTEKGKDVELRCDPISGHTALYWYRQSLGQGLEFLIYFQGNSAPDKSGLPSDRFSAERTGGSVSTLTIQRTQQEDSAVYLCASSFRQGVLGGYTFGSGTRLTVV.

The rearrangement joins TRBV9 to TRBJ2-7, with 7 bases fitting TRBD2. The CDR3 has 15 residues. The germline gives CDR1 SGDLS, CDR2 YYNGEE. The V and J ends lost 4 bases and 0 bases, in that order; junction bases with no gene match: 7. CDR3 in amino acids: CASSPHGGDSYEQYF. CDR3 DNA sequence: TGTGCCAGCAGCCCCCATGGGGGGGACTCCTACGAGCAGTACTTC.

In regard to this clone: An end of the junction differs from the germline gene, which may be a read error. This chain connects TRBV18 to TRBJ1-1; 7 bases fit TRBD1. The CDR3 is 13 amino acids. Germline CDR1 reads KGHSH; CDR2 reads LQKENI. CDR3 sequence reads: CASSPQGRSEAFF. The CDR3 DNA sequence: TGTGCCAGCTCCCCACAGGGGAGGTCTGAAGCTTTCTTT.

V gene TRBV7-9 combines with J gene TRBJ1-1; 8 positions agree with TRBD1. Germline-derived CDR1 and CDR2 are SEHNR and FQNEAQ (reference sequence). V lost 4 bases, J lost 0 bases, and 10 bases stayed unmatched. The CDR3 contains 17 residues. CDR3 in amino acids: CASSYWTGRGMNTEAFF. The CDR3 DNA reads TGTGCCAGCAGCTACTGGACAGGGAGGGGTATGAACACTGAAGCTTTCTTT.

The rearrangement joins TRBV18 to TRBJ2-2, with TRBD2 matching over 10 bases. The trim removed 2 bases at V and 3 bases at J, leaving 9 bases unmatched. This CDR3 comprises 18 residues. CDR1 and CDR2 from the germline V gene are KGHSH and LQKENI. CDR3 residues: CASSPASGGPVDTGELFF. CDR3 in DNA: TGTGCCAGCTCACCAGCTAGCGGGGGCCCAGTGGACACCGGGGAGCTGTTTTTT.

The chain recombines TRBV9 with TRBJ1-2; no reliable D call. Between the trimmed V and J ends, which lost 0 bases and 5 bases, there was a span of 14 bases. There are 15 residues in the CDR3. CDR1 and CDR2 from the germline V gene are SGDLS and YYNGEE. CDR3 loop: CASSVDVTRGYGYTF. CDR3 nucleotide sequence: TGTGCCAGCAGCGTAGACGTGACCCGAGGGTATGGCTACACCTTC. Drawing the rest from reference TRBV9 and TRBJ1-2, the complete variable domain is DSGVTQTPKHLITATGQRVTLRCSPRSGDLSVYWYQQSLDQGLQFLIQYYNGEERAKGNILERFSAQQFPDLHSELNLSSLELGDSALYFCASSVDVTRGYGYTFGSGTRLTVV.

This rearrangement joins TRBV5-1 to TRBJ1-1; D not certain. The CDR3 consists of 13 residues. V was pared by 3 bases and J by 1 base, with 7 bases between. The germline V gene has CDR1 SGHRS and CDR2 YFSETQ. For the CDR3, the DNA is TGCGCCAGCAGCTCCCCCGGGAACACTGAAGCTTTCTTT. It encodes CASSSPGNTEAFF.

The chain employs TRBV3-1 (or the pseudogene TRBV3-2) and TRBJ1-3, with D hard to call. Germline CDR1 LGHDT, CDR2 YNNKEL (reference sequence). V lost 4 bases and J lost 0, with 10 bases in between. CDR3 length: 15 amino acids. Here the CDR3 DNA reads TGTGCCAGCAGCCCCTCATCGGGCTCTGGAAACACCATATATTTT. This sequence encodes CASSPSSGSGNTIYF.

The chain employs TRBV7-3 and TRBJ2-5; 8 nucleotides match TRBD1. Looked up from germline, CDR1 is SGHTA and CDR2 is FQGTGA. The trim removed 5 bases at V and 5 bases at J, leaving 4 bases unmatched. The CDR3 covers 13 residues. CDR3 loop: CASSPDRAETQYF. CDR3 coding DNA: TGTGCCAGCAGCCCGGACAGGGCTGAGACCCAGTACTTC.

This chain joins TRBV6-4 and TRBJ2-1; 8 bases are a match to TRBD1. The CDR3 runs to 16 residues. Germline V lookup: CDR1 MRHNA, CDR2 SNTAGT. Trimming took 2 bases from V and 8 from J; bases not matched to a gene: 11. CDR3 region: CASSDPGQGVWYEQFF. DNA for the CDR3: TGTGCCAGCAGTGACCCTGGACAGGGTGTCTGGTATGAGCAGTTCTTC.

J is TRBJ2-3 and V is TRBV2; 7 bases line up with TRBD1. V lost 6 bases to trimming and J lost 6 bases; unmatched junction nucleotides: 3. Per germline, CDR1 SNHLY and CDR2 FYNNEI. The CDR3 extends over 12 amino acids. CDR3 region: CASRNRGDTQYF. In DNA form, the CDR3 reads TGTGCCAGCAGGAACAGGGGTGATACGCAGTATTTT. The entire variable domain, with the rest obtained from reference TRBV2 and TRBJ2-3, is as follows: EPEVTQTPSHQVTQMGQEVILRCVPISNHLYFYWYRQILGQKVEFLVSFYNNEISEKSEIFDDQFSVERPDGSNFTLKIRSTKLEDSAMYFCASRNRGDTQYFGPGTRLTVL.

The V call is TRBV7-2, the J call TRBJ1-2, with TRBD1 matching 8 bases. In germline, CDR1 is SGHTA, CDR2 FQGNSA. With 1 base clipped from V and 6 bases from J, the junction kept 4 bases outside the gene matches. This CDR3 has 14 amino acids. In nucleotides, the CDR3 is TGTGCCAGCAGCTTAGGAGGACAGGGTCATGGCTACACCTTC. Encoded protein: CASSLGGQGHGYTF.

The chain links TRBV2 to TRBJ1-1; D is unresolved. The CDR3 has 15 amino acids. The V and J ends lost 2 bases and 1 base respectively, with 11 bases between them. Germline lookup yields CDR1 SNHLY and CDR2 FYNNEI. Here the CDR3 DNA reads TGTGCCAGCAGTGAATCTCTGACGGGGAACACTGAAGCTTTCTTT. Its protein is CASSESLTGNTEAFF.

This rearrangement joins TRBV7-8 to TRBJ2-7; TRBD2 agrees at 12 bases. V trimming: 3 bases; J trimming: 5 bases; junction bases outside the gene matches: 11. This CDR3 is built from 17 residues. The germline CDR1 and CDR2 sequences are SGHVS and FQNEAQ. The CDR3 DNA is TGTGCCAGCAGCTTGACTAGCGGGGGACCTGGGCTTCACGAGCAGTACTTC. Protein product: CASSLTSGGPGLHEQYF.